This T cell receptor (beta chain) originates from a study of Graves' ophthalmopathy and Graves' hyperthyroidism. This clonotype has a count of ten or more. Antigen specificity is unknown. As the template, RNA transcripts were used to amplify TCR beta CDR3 regions. HTBI primers were used in a first-round RT-PCR, which preceded a second-round multiplex PCR. TCRdb reanalysed the multiplex PCR reads using MiXCR and keeps one entry per CDR3 protein. The sample carries roughly 1.1 million distinct CDR3 sequences, about 35% recorded once. The CDR3 consists of 16 residues. V dropped 0 bases and J dropped 4; count of bases not matched to a gene: 2. Germline V gene sequence: CDR1 SGHVS, CDR2 FQNEAQ. Certain patients were not enrolled. These were patients with other autoimmune diseases, uncontrolled infections, pregnancy or lactation. Clinicians diagnosed using symptoms, serum thyroxine, TRAb, thyroid ultrasound and orbital computed tomography.

Study-wide results and caveats: Ophthalmopathy could be told apart from stable hyperthyroidism by a 13-signature model (under 90% sensitivity, around 84% specificity). Most thyroid clonotypes expanded beyond 0.001 frequency were also found in blood.

The chain links TRBV7-8 to TRBJ2-2; 10 nucleotides align to TRBD1. The specimen sequenced was peripheral blood or thyroid tissue (not recorded which). This TCR derives from an adult man with Graves' hyperthyroidism. In DNA, the CDR3 is TGTGCCAGCAGCTTAGCGGGACAGGGGCGCACCGGGGAGCTGTTTTTT. This encodes CASSLAGQGRTGELFF. Based on the CDR3 plus reference TRBV7-8 and TRBJ2-2, the full variable domain is GAGVSQSPRYKVAKRGQDVALRCDPISGHVSLFWYQQALGQGPEFLTYFQNEAQLDKSGLPSDRFFAERPEGSVSTLKIQRTQQEDSAVYLCASSLAGQGRTGELFFGEGSRLTVL.